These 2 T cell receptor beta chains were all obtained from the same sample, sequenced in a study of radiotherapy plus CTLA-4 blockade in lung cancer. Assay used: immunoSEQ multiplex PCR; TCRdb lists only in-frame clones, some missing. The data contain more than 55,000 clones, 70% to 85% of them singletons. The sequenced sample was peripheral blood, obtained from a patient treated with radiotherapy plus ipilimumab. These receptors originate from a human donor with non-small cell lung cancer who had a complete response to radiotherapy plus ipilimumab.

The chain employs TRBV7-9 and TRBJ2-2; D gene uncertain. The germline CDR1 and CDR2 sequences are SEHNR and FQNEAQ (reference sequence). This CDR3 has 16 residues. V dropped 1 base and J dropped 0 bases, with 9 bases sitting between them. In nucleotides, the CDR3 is TGTGCCAGCAGCTTAGGAGTCCTCGCGAACACCGGGGAGCTGTTTTTT. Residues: CASSLGVLANTGELFF.

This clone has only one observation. The CDR3 sequence: CATSTKMGRDRGLGFGYEQYF. CDR3 sequence (DNA): TGTGCCACCAGCACGAAAATGGGACGGGACAGGGGTCTCGGTTTCGGGTACGAGCAGTACTTC. This chain links TRBV15 with TRBJ2-7; 10 bases fit TRBD1. The junction had 25 bases not matched to a gene; V was cut back by 4 bases and J by 4 bases. The germline V gene encodes CDR1 LNHNV and CDR2 YYDKDF (reference sequence). The CDR3 totals 21 residues.